This TCR beta chain was sequenced during a study of response to subunit inactivated influenza vaccine. TCRdb ran MiXCR on the RT-PCR reads and lists one entry per CDR3 protein. The table includes around 650,000 distinct CDR3 sequences, about a sixth detected once. CDR3 length: 15 amino acids. The V gene's germline CDR1 is SGHTA and CDR2 FQGNSA. V shed 1 base and J 7 bases; nucleotides not matched to a gene: 7. V and J are TRBV7-2 and TRBJ2-7; 10 nucleotides align to TRBD2. The specimen was PBMCs from blood, collected roughly 12 days after vaccination. The receptor comes from a man in his forties or fifties who received an inactivated influenza vaccine. The CDR3 reads CASSLVAGGKGEQYF. In DNA, the CDR3 is TGTGCCAGCAGCTTAGTAGCGGGGGGAAAAGGAGAGCAGTACTTC.